The next 14 T cell receptor beta chains were all read from a single sample in a study of blood T cell repertoires in COVID-19. The table came from immunoSEQ multiplex PCR; TCRdb's copy has only in-frame clones and leaves some out. The sample contains a few hundred thousand clones, roughly 83% of which appear only once. The material sequenced was PBMCs or T cells enriched from blood (not recorded which). These receptors originate from a woman aged 40 to 49 with acute COVID-19.

The V and J genes are TRBV28 and TRBJ2-7; 11 positions match TRBD2. The CDR3 runs 15 residues. V lost 5 bases and J lost 7; bases outside the gene matches: 10. Germline-derived CDR1 and CDR2 are MDHEN and SYDVKM. The chain's CDR3 is CASSPSGLAEGEQYF. As DNA, the CDR3 is TGTGCCAGCAGTCCCTCGGGACTAGCGGAGGGAGAGCAGTACTTC.

The chain employs TRBV4-2 and TRBJ1-2; 10 bases are shared with TRBD1. J was trimmed by 4 bases and V by 5 bases; bases with no gene match: 7. CDR1 LGHNA and CDR2 YNFKEQ come from the germline V gene. This CDR3 has 15 amino acids. CDR3: CASSVDRGPGYGYTF. Written as DNA, the CDR3 is TGTGCCAGCAGCGTCGACAGGGGGCCTGGCTATGGCTACACCTTC.

V and J are TRBV4-3 and TRBJ1-4; 8 bases fit TRBD1. The CDR3 contains 16 residues. Germline CDR1 is LGHNA and CDR2 is YSLEER. V shed 4 bases, J shed 8 bases, and the junction held 12 bases outside the gene matches. CDR3 protein: CASSPGWQGAGEKLFF. For the CDR3, the DNA is TGCGCCAGCAGCCCTGGATGGCAGGGGGCAGGGGAAAAACTGTTTTTT.

This clone has just one count. The chain combines TRBV5-6 with TRBJ2-1; 11 nucleotides match TRBD2. V dropped 4 bases and J dropped 7; count of bases not matched to a gene: 13. The CDR3 covers 17 residues. Germline V gives CDR1 SGHDT, CDR2 YYEEEE. The CDR3 here is CASSVTSGGVRRNEQFF. The CDR3 nucleotides read TGTGCCAGCAGCGTCACTAGCGGGGGCGTTAGGAGGAATGAGCAGTTCTTC.

The chain combines TRBV4-3 with TRBJ1-3, with D perhaps matching TRBD1 (6 bases). The length of the CDR3 is 15 residues. Trimming took 5 bases from V and 0 from J, leaving 11 bases between them. Germline loops: CDR1 LGHNA, CDR2 YSLEER. The CDR3 DNA is TGCGCCAGCAGCGGGGGCGCCTCCTCTGGAAACACCATATATTTT. Amino acid sequence: CASSGGASSGNTIYF.

The gene calls are TRBV7-2 and TRBJ2-7; D is unresolved. The CDR3 runs 13 residues. The germline gives CDR1 SGHTA, CDR2 FQGNSA. V gave up 1 base and J gave up 4 bases, with 8 bases separating them. CDR3 DNA sequence: TGTGCCAGCAGCTTAGAACCCCTATACGAGCAGTACTTC. As protein: CASSLEPLYEQYF. Full variable domain (missing parts from reference TRBV7-2 and TRBJ2-7): GAGVSQSPSNKVTEKGKDVELRCDPISGHTALYWYRQSLGQGLEFLIYFQGNSAPDKSGLPSDRFSAERTGGSVSTLTIQRTQQEDSAVYLCASSLEPLYEQYFGPGTRLTVT.

The V gene is TRBV2, the J gene TRBJ2-7; 7 bases fit TRBD1. CDR1 and CDR2 (germline): SNHLY, FYNNEI. This CDR3 has 15 residues. V dropped 9 bases and J dropped 9; count of bases not matched to a gene: 20. The CDR3 DNA sequence: TGTGCCAGTACCTACTCCCGGGACAGCCCCCTGGGGCAGTACTTC. It specifies CASTYSRDSPLGQYF.

The rearrangement links TRBV4-1 to TRBJ1-5, with D possibly being TRBD1 (5 bases). Deletions cut 1 base from V and 6 bases from J, with 13 bases between. CDR1 is MGHRA and CDR2 is YSYEKL in the germline V gene. The CDR3 is 15 amino acids. In nucleotides, the CDR3 is TGCGCCAGCAGCCAAGTACCGGGGGTTGGTCAGCCCCAGCATTTT. It specifies CASSQVPGVGQPQHF.

The chain combines TRBV19 with TRBJ1-5, with 7 bases that match TRBD1. Germline trimming cut 6 bases from V and 1 base from J; bases unmatched to any gene: 9. Germline V CDR1 and CDR2: LNHDA, SQIVND (reference sequence). The CDR3 extends over 16 amino acids. This chain's CDR3 is CASSLIGGQSNQPQHF. The CDR3 region has the DNA TGTGCCAGTAGCTTAATTGGGGGACAGAGCAATCAGCCCCAGCATTTT.

In regard to this clone: At one end the junction does not follow the germline gene, possibly because of a read error. The chain couples TRBV28 to TRBJ2-1, with 7 positions matching TRBD2. The germline V gene has CDR1 MDHEN and CDR2 SYDVKM. CDR3 size: 12 residues. The CDR3: CAGGDSHNEQFF. DNA of the CDR3: TGTGCCGGGGGGGACTCCCACAATGAGCAGTTCTTC.

The chain recombines TRBV5-4 with TRBJ1-1; 7 bases line up with TRBD1. Germline CDR1 reads SGHNT; CDR2 reads YYREEE (reference sequence). The V and J ends lost 4 bases and 11 bases, in that order; junction bases with no gene match: 14. This CDR3 is 14 amino acids long. CDR3 protein: CASSPHGTDVVAFF. In DNA form, the CDR3 reads TGTGCCAGCAGCCCACATGGGACAGACGTTGTTGCTTTCTTT.

The rearrangement links TRBV27 to TRBJ1-1, with a possible D match to TRBD1 (5 bases). The CDR3 is 12 residues long. Germline-derived CDR1 and CDR2 are MNHEY and SMNVEV (reference sequence). V dropped 5 bases and J dropped 6 bases, with 10 bases sitting between them. In nucleotides, the CDR3 is TGTGCCAGCAGTCCCACGGGGGCTGAAGCTTTCTTT. As protein: CASSPTGAEAFF.

The CDR3 DNA reads TGTGCCAGCAGCTTAGCGGCGGAGAACACTGAAGCTTTCTTT. Amino acids: CASSLAAENTEAFF. The chain uses TRBV7-9 and TRBJ1-1; no clear D. The CDR3 extends over 14 amino acids. CDR1 SEHNR and CDR2 FQNEAQ come from the germline V gene (reference sequence). V was cut by 0 bases and J by 1 base, with 6 bases left in between.

The V gene is TRBV12-3 or TRBV12-4, the J gene TRBJ1-1, with D unclear. The CDR3 loop spans 12 amino acids. The ends were cut back, 5 bases at V and 0 bases at J, with 4 bases in the middle. Written as DNA, the CDR3 is TGTGCCAGCAGTCATCTGAACACTGAAGCTTTCTTT. It translates to CASSHLNTEAFF.